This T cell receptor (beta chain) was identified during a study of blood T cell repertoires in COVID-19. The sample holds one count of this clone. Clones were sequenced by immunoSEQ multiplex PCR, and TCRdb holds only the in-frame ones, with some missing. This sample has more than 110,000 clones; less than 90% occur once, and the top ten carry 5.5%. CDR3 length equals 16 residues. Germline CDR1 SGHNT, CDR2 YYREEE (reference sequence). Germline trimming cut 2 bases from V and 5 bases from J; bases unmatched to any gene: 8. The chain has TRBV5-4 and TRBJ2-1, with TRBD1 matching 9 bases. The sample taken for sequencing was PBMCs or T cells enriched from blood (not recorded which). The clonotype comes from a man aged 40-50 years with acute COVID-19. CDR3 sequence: CASSFSQGARNNEQFF. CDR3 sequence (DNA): TGTGCCAGCAGCTTTTCACAGGGGGCGCGGAACAATGAGCAGTTCTTC.